This T cell receptor (beta chain) was documented in a study of blood T cell repertoires in COVID-19. Method: immunoSEQ multiplex PCR; TCRdb's copy keeps in-frame clones and lacks some. The data hold about 190,000 clones, with roughly 84% observed a single time. The CDR3 extends over 15 amino acids. The germline gives CDR1 SGDLS, CDR2 YYNGEE. With V trimmed by 1 base and J by 4 bases, 4 bases remained unmatched. The V call is TRBV9, the J call TRBJ2-1; TRBD2 matches at 8 bases. The sequenced sample consisted of peripheral blood. This TCR was recovered from a human donor in a cohort sampled during active COVID-19. The chain's CDR3 is CASSVNSGMYNEQFF. CDR3 sequence (DNA): TGTGCCAGCAGCGTAAATAGCGGGATGTACAATGAGCAGTTCTTC. Filled out from reference TRBV9 and TRBJ2-1, the complete variable domain reads DSGVTQTPKHLITATGQRVTLRCSPRSGDLSVYWYQQSLDQGLQFLIQYYNGEERAKGNILERFSAQQFPDLHSELNLSSLELGDSALYFCASSVNSGMYNEQFFGPGTRLTVL.